This T cell receptor (beta chain) was observed in a study of follicular helper T cells after annual influenza vaccination. Broader study findings: ICOS+CD38+ cTfh clonality change tracked circulating plasmablast frequency change.

The V gene lost 10 bases and the J gene lost 5 bases, with 18 bases spanning the gap. The CDR3 spans 14 residues. Germline values: CDR1 ENHRY, CDR2 SYGVKD. Concerning this clone: Its antigen is as yet unknown.

Time point defined: 2014-2015 season, pre-vaccination. Here immunoSEQ multiplex PCR was the method, and the copy in TCRdb shows in-frame clones only, minus some. Of about 27,000 clones listed, about 82% are singletons. Specimen: CXCR5+ CD38- circulating T follicular helper cells from blood, collected on the day of influenza vaccination. Subset described: circulating Tfh, non-naive CD4+CXCR5+PD-1+ (ICOS+CD38+ or ICOS-CD38-). The chain couples TRBV10-3 to TRBJ2-1; no clear D gene. The clonotype was recovered from an adult who received the influenza vaccine. The CDR3 reads CATEFFLGNNEQFF. DNA of the CDR3: TGTGCCACCGAGTTCTTTTTGGGCAACAATGAGCAGTTCTTC.